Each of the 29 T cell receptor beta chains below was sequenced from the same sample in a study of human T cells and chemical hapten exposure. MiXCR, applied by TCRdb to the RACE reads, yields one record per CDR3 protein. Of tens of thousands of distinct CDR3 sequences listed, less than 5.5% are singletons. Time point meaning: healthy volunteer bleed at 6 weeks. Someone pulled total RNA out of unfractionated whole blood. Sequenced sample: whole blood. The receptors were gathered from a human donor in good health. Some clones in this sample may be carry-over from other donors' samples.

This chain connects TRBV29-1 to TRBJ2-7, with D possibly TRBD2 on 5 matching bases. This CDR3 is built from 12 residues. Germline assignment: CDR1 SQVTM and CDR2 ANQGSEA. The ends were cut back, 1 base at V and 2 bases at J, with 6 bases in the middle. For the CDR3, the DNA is TGCAGCGTTGAAGCTAGCCCCTACGAGCAGTACTTC. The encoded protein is CSVEASPYEQYF.

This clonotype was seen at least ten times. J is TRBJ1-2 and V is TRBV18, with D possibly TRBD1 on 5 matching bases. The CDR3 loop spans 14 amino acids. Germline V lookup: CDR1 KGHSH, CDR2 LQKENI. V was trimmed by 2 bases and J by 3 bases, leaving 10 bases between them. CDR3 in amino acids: CASSPGQGDYGYTF. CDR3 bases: TGTGCCAGCTCACCAGGGCAGGGCGACTATGGCTACACCTTC.

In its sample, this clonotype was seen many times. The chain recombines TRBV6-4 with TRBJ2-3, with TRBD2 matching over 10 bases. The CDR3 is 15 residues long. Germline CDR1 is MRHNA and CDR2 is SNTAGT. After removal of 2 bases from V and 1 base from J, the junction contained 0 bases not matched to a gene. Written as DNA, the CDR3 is TGTGCCAGCAGTGACGGGACTAGCGGCACAGATACGCAGTATTTT. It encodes CASSDGTSGTDTQYF.

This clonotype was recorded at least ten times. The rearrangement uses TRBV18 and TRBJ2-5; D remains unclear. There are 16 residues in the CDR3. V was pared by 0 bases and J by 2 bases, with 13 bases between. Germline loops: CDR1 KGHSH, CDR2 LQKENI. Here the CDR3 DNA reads TGTGCCAGCTCACCACCAGGAGCACCGCTTCAAGAGACCCAGTACTTC. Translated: CASSPPGAPLQETQYF. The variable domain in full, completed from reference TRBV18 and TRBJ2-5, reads NAGVMQNPRHLVRRRGQEARLRCSPMKGHSHVYWYRQLPEEGLKFMVYLQKENIIDESGMPKERFSAEFPKEGPSILRIQQVVRGDSAAYFCASSPPGAPLQETQYFGPGTRLLVL.

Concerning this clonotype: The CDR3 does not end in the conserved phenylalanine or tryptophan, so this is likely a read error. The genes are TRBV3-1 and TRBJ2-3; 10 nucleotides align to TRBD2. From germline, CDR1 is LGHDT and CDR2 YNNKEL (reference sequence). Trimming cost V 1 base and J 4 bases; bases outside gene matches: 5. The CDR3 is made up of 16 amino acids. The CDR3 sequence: CASSQGTSGFSDTQYY. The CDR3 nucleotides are TGTGCCAGCAGCCAAGGGACTAGCGGCTTTTCAGATACGCAGTATTAT.

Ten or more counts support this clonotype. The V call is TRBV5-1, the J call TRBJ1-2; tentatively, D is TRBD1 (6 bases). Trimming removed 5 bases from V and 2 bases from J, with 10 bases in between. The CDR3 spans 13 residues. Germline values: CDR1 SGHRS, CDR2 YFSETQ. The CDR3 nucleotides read TGCGCCAGCAGACCGACAGGCAACTATGGCTACACCTTC. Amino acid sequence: CASRPTGNYGYTF.

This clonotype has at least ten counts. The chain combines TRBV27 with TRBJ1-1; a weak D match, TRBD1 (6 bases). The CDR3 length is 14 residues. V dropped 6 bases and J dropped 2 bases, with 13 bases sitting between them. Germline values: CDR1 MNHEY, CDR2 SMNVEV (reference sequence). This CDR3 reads CASSPTGHNTEAFF. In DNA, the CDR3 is TGTGCCAGCAGCCCGACAGGCCATAACACTGAAGCTTTCTTT.

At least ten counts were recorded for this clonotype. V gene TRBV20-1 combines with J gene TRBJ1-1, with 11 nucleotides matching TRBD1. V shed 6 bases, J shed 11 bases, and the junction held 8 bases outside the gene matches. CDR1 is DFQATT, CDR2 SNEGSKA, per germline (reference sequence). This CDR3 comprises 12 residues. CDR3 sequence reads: CSAEGQGARAFF. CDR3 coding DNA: TGCAGTGCCGAAGGACAGGGGGCGCGGGCTTTCTTT.

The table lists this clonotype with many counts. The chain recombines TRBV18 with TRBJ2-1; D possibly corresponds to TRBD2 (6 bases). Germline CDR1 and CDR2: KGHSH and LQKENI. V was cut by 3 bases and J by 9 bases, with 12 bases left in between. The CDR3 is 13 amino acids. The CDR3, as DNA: TGTGCCAGCTCACCCGGGAGTCCCGGTGAGCAGTTCTTC. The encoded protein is CASSPGSPGEQFF. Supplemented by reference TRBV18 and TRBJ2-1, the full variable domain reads NAGVMQNPRHLVRRRGQEARLRCSPMKGHSHVYWYRQLPEEGLKFMVYLQKENIIDESGMPKERFSAEFPKEGPSILRIQQVVRGDSAAYFCASSPGSPGEQFFGPGTRLTVL.

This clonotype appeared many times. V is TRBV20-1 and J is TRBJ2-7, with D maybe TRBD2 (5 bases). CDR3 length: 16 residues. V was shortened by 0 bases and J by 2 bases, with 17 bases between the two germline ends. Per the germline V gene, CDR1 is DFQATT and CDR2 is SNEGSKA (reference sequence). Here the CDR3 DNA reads TGCAGTGCTAGAGAGCCCCGGAGCGGTCGTGCCTACGAGCAGTACTTC. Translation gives CSAREPRSGRAYEQYF.

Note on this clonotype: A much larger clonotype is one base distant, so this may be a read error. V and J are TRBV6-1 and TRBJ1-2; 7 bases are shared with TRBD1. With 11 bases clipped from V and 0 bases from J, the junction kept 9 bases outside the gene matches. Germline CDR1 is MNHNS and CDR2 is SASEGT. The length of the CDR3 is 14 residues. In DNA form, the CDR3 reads TGTGCCGGCTTTATGGGGACAGCTAACTATGGCTACACCTTC. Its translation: CAGFMGTANYGYTF.

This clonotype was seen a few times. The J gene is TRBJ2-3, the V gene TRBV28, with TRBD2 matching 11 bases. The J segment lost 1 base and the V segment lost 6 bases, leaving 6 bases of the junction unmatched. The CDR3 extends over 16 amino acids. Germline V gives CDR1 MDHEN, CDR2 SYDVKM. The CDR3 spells CASSTSSGRRTDTQYF. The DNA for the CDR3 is TGTGCCAGCAGCACATCTAGCGGGAGGCGCACAGATACGCAGTATTTT.

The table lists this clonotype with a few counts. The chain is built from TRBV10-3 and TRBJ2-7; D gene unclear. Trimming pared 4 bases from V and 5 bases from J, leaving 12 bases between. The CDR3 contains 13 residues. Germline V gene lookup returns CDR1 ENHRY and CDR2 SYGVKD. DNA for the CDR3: TGTGCCATCAGTGGGACGGGCGAGGACGAGCAGTACTTC. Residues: CAISGTGEDEQYF.

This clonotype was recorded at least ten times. The CDR3 region has the DNA TGTGCCAGCTCCCGTAATGCGCGTCCTAATGAAAAACTGTTTTTT. Protein: CASSRNARPNEKLFF. The chain recombines TRBV18 with TRBJ1-4, with D unclear. CDR3 length equals 15 residues. From germline, CDR1 is KGHSH and CDR2 LQKENI. The ends were cut back, 6 bases at V and 3 bases at J, with 14 bases in the middle.

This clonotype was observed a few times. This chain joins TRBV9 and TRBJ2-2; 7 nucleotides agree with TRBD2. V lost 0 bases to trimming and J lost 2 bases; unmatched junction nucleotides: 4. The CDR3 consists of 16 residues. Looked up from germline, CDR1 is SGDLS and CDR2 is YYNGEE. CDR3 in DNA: TGTGCCAGCAGCGTAGCTCGGGGGGACAACACCGGGGAGCTGTTTTTT. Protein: CASSVARGDNTGELFF.

The CDR3 is CSARVDEGGGNTIYF. The CDR3 DNA sequence: TGCAGTGCTAGAGTTGATGAGGGCGGGGGAAACACCATATATTTT. The chain couples TRBV20-1 to TRBJ1-3; no firm D call. Per germline, CDR1 DFQATT and CDR2 SNEGSKA (reference sequence). The CDR3 extends over 15 amino acids. The V gene lost 1 base and the J gene lost 4 bases, with 14 bases spanning the gap.

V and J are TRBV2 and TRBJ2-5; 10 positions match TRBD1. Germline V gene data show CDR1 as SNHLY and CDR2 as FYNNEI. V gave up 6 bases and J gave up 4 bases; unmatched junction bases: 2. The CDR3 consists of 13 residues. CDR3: CASSGQGGETQYF. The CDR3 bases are TGTGCCAGCAGCGGACAGGGGGGAGAGACCCAGTACTTC. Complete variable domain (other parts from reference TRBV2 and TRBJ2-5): EPEVTQTPSHQVTQMGQEVILRCVPISNHLYFYWYRQILGQKVEFLVSFYNNEISEKSEIFDDQFSVERPDGSNFTLKIRSTKLEDSAMYFCASSGQGGETQYFGPGTRLLVL.

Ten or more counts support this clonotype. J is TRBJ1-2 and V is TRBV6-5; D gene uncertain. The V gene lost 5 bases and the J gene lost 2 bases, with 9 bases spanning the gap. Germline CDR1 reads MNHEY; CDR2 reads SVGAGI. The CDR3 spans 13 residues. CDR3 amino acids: CASSPTENYGYTF. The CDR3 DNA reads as TGTGCCAGCAGTCCGACCGAGAACTATGGCTACACCTTC.

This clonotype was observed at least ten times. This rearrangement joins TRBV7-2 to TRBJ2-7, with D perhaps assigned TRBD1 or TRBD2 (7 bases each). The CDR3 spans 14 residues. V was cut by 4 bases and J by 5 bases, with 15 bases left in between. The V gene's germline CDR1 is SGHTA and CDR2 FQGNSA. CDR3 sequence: CASSSQGRGNEQYF. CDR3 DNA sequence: TGTGCCAGCAGCTCACAGGGGCGGGGGAACGAGCAGTACTTC.

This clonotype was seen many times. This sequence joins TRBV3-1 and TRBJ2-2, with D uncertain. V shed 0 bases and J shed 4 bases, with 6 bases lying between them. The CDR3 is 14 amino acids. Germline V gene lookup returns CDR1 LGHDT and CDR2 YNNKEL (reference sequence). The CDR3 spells CASSQERRTGELFF. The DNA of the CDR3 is TGTGCCAGCAGCCAAGAGCGACGCACCGGGGAGCTGTTTTTT.

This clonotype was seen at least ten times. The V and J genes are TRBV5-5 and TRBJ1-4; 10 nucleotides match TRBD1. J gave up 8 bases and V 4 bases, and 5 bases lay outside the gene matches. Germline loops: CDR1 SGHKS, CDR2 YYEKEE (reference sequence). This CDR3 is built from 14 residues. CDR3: CASSGGQGEEKLFF. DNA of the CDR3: TGTGCCAGCAGCGGCGGACAGGGGGAAGAAAAACTGTTTTTT.

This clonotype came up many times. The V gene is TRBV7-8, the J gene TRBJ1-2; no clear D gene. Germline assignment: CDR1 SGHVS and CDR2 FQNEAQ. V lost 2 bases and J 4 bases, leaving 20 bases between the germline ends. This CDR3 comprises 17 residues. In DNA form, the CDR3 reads TGTGCCAGCAGCTTAAGGAGGCATACCATCCGGCCCTATGGCTACACCTTC. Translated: CASSLRRHTIRPYGYTF.

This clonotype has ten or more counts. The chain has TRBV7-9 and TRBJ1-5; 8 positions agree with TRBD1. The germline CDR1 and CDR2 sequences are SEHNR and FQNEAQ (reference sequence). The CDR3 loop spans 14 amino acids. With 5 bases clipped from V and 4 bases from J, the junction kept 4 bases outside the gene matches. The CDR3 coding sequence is TGTGCCAGCAGCGCAGGGGGCGTGAATCAGCCCCAGCATTTT. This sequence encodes CASSAGGVNQPQHF.

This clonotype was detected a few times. CDR3 coding DNA: TGTGCCAGCTCACCACCGCGGGGGGGAGAACCAGATACGCAGTATTTT. As protein: CASSPPRGGEPDTQYF. The chain has TRBV18 and TRBJ2-3; 9 bases match TRBD2. The CDR3 has 16 amino acids. CDR1 is KGHSH and CDR2 is LQKENI in the germline V gene. The trim removed 0 bases at V and 4 bases at J, leaving 5 bases unmatched.

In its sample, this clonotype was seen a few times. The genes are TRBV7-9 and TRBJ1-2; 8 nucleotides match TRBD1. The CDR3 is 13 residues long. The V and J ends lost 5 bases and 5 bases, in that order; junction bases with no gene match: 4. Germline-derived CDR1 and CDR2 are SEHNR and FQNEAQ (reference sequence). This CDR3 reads CASSPDRAYGYTF. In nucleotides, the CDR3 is TGTGCCAGCAGCCCGGACAGGGCTTATGGCTACACCTTC.

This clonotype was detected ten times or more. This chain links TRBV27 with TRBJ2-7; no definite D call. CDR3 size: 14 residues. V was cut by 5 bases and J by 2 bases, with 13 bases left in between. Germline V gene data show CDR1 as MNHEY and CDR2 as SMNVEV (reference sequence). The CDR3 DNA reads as TGTGCCAGCAGTCCCGCCGAAGGACCCTACGAGCAGTACTTC. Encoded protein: CASSPAEGPYEQYF.

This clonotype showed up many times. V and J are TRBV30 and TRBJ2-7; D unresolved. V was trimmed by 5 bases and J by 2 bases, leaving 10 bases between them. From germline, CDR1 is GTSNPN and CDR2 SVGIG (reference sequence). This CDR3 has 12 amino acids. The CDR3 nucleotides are TGTGCCTGGTCCGGTAGTCCCTACGAGCAGTACTTC. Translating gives CAWSGSPYEQYF.

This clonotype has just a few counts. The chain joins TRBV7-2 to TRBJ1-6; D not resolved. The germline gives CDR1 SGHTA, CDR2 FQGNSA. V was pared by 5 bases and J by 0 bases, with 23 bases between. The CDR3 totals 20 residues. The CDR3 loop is CASSSREIFWASSYNSPLHF. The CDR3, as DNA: TGTGCCAGCAGCAGTCGGGAAATTTTTTGGGCGAGCTCCTATAATTCACCCCTCCACTTT. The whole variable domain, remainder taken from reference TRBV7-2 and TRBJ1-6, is GAGVSQSPSNKVTEKGKDVELRCDPISGHTALYWYRQSLGQGLEFLIYFQGNSAPDKSGLPSDRFSAERTGGSVSTLTIQRTQQEDSAVYLCASSSREIFWASSYNSPLHFGNGTRLTVT.

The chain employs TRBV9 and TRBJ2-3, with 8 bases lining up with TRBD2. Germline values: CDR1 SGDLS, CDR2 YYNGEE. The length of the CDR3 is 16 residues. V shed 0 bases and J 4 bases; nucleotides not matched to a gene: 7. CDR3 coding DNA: TGTGCCAGCAGCGTAGGAGCGGGAGAAGGGGCAGATACGCAGTATTTT. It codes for CASSVGAGEGADTQYF.